This T cell receptor beta chain emerged from a study of T cell changes during pregnancy in multiple sclerosis. The table came from immunoSEQ multiplex PCR; TCRdb's copy has only in-frame clones and leaves some out. Of around 60,000 clones in the sample, roughly nine tenths were seen once. Trimming took off 8 bases at V and 2 bases at J, with 12 bases between the two ends. Looked up from germline, CDR1 is SQVTM and CDR2 is ANQGSEA. CDR3 length: 12 residues. The clonotype comes from a female donor in good health, enrolled as a control in a pregnancy study. Sequenced here: CD4+ T cells from peripheral blood mononuclear cells, sampled after pregnancy. The chain recombines TRBV29-1 with TRBJ1-1; unclear D gene. The CDR3 is CSYDLGNTEAFF. The CDR3 DNA follows: TGCAGCTATGACTTGGGTAACACTGAAGCTTTCTTT.